The 12 T cell receptor beta chains presented below share a single source sample, sequenced in a study of spatial heterogeneity in lung cancer. One entry per CDR3 protein results from TCRdb running MiXCR on the 5' RACE reads. The sample has about 27,000 distinct CDR3 sequences, just over 7% seen once. Findings of the study overall: Counts of expanded alpha and beta TCRs within tumors tracked the tumor nonsynonymous mutation count.

As for time point: sample taken at primary tumor resection. No cognate antigen is known for these TCRs. The specimen comprised lung tumor tissue, sampled at surgery. These TCRs come from a male donor with early-stage non-small cell lung cancer.

This clonotype was seen a handful of times. V is TRBV5-1 and J is TRBJ2-7; no reliable D call. This CDR3 spans 13 amino acids. CDR1 is SGHRS, CDR2 YFSETQ, per germline. V was pared by 0 bases and J by 2 bases, with 6 bases between. The CDR3 sequence is CASSLVGTYEQYF. CDR3 DNA sequence: TGCGCCAGCAGCTTGGTAGGGACCTACGAGCAGTACTTC. Together with reference TRBV5-1 and TRBJ2-7, the CDR3 gives the full variable domain: KAGVTQTPRYLIKTRGQQVTLSCSPISGHRSVSWYQQTPGQGLQFLFEYFSETQRNKGNFPGRFSGRQFSNSRSEMNVSTLELGDSALYLCASSLVGTYEQYFGPGTRLTVT.

The chain uses TRBV29-1 and TRBJ1-3, with unresolved D. Germline values: CDR1 SQVTM, CDR2 ANQGSEA. The CDR3 contains 14 residues. Trimming stripped 5 bases from V and 1 base from J, with 12 bases between. CDR3 nucleotide sequence: TGCAGCGTTAAGTGGAGGGTTTCTGGAAACACCATATATTTT. This translates into CSVKWRVSGNTIYF.

Many counts were recorded for this clonotype. The chain is built from TRBV24-1 and TRBJ2-1; TRBD1 agrees at 8 bases. V lost 2 bases and J lost 0; bases outside the gene matches: 2. CDR1 KGHDR and CDR2 SFDVKD come from the germline V gene. The CDR3 sequence is 16 residues long. This chain's CDR3 is CATSDYGTGSYNEQFF. DNA for the CDR3: TGTGCCACCAGTGATTATGGGACAGGCTCCTACAATGAGCAGTTCTTC.

This clonotype was seen ten or more times. J is TRBJ1-6 and V is TRBV7-8; 9 positions match TRBD1. Germline CDR1 is SGHVS and CDR2 is FQNEAQ. The CDR3 runs to 17 residues. V lost 5 bases and J lost 10; bases outside the gene matches: 15. This chain's CDR3 is CASSVLGGDRVYSPLHF. As DNA, the CDR3 is TGTGCCAGCAGCGTACTAGGCGGGGACAGGGTTTACTCACCCCTCCACTTT. The entire variable domain, with the rest obtained from reference TRBV7-8 and TRBJ1-6, is as follows: GAGVSQSPRYKVAKRGQDVALRCDPISGHVSLFWYQQALGQGPEFLTYFQNEAQLDKSGLPSDRFFAERPEGSVSTLKIQRTQQEDSAVYLCASSVLGGDRVYSPLHFGNGTRLTVT.

Of note for this clonotype: This may come from a read error, since a much larger clone is one base off. The CDR3 does not end in the conserved phenylalanine or tryptophan, so this is likely a read error. This chain links TRBV9 with TRBJ2-3; D call uncertain. Germline-derived CDR1 and CDR2 are SGDLS and YYNGEE. The CDR3 extends over 10 amino acids. V gave up 4 bases and J gave up 7 bases, with 4 bases separating them. CDR3 amino acids: CASSPHTQYL. CDR3 DNA: TGTGCCAGCAGCCCTCATACGCAGTATCTT.

This clonotype was detected many times. The chain joins TRBV24-1 to TRBJ2-5; D gene uncertain. V lost 3 bases and J 5 bases, leaving 15 bases between the germline ends. Germline CDR1 and CDR2: KGHDR and SFDVKD. The length of the CDR3 is 15 residues. CDR3 DNA sequence: TGTGCCACCAGTGATAATCAGGCCCACCGGGAGACCCAGTACTTC. Its translation: CATSDNQAHRETQYF.

This clonotype was seen ten or more times. The chain carries TRBV28 and TRBJ2-3; D ambiguous. The V and J ends lost 2 bases and 0 bases respectively, with 6 bases between them. The CDR3 contains 14 residues. Germline loops: CDR1 MDHEN, CDR2 SYDVKM. The CDR3 region has the DNA TGTGCCAGCAGTTTAAGGGATAGCACAGATACGCAGTATTTT. Translating it yields CASSLRDSTDTQYF.

In its sample, this clonotype was seen many times. The chain links TRBV6-2 or TRBV6-3 to TRBJ2-1; unclear D gene. CDR3 length equals 15 residues. Germline lookup yields CDR1 MNHEY and CDR2 SVGEGT. Trimming took off 0 bases at V and 4 bases at J, with 10 bases between the two ends. Written as DNA, the CDR3 is TGTGCCAGCAGTTACTCGAGTCCAGAATACAATGAGCAGTTCTTC. Its protein is CASSYSSPEYNEQFF.

This clonotype was picked up many times. This sequence joins TRBV12-3 or TRBV12-4 and TRBJ1-3, with no clear D. Trimming stripped 6 bases from V and 0 bases from J, with 9 bases between. This CDR3 spans 14 amino acids. The CDR3 is CASSELSSGNTIYF. Written as DNA, the CDR3 is TGTGCCAGCAGCGAACTCAGCTCTGGAAACACCATATATTTT.

This clonotype was detected a few times. The rearrangement links TRBV20-1 to TRBJ1-3; no clear D. Germline loops: CDR1 DFQATT, CDR2 SNEGSKA (reference sequence). The V end lost 0 bases, the J end lost 0 bases, and 6 bases lay between the germline ends. This CDR3 has 14 amino acids. The DNA for the CDR3 is TGCAGTGCTAGAGATCCCGTCTCTGGAAACACCATATATTTT. Its protein product is CSARDPVSGNTIYF.

This clonotype was seen repeatedly, ten times or more. The chain joins TRBV20-1 to TRBJ2-2, with D tentatively TRBD1 or TRBD2 (6 bases each). The germline gives CDR1 DFQATT, CDR2 SNEGSKA (reference sequence). Trimming removed 2 bases at V and 6 bases at J, with 16 bases between. The CDR3 sequence is 15 residues long. The CDR3 nucleotides are TGCAGTGCTAGAAAGGCGGGACACGGGGCCGGGGAGCTGTTTTTT. As protein: CSARKAGHGAGELFF.

In its sample, this clonotype was seen many times. The chain joins TRBV10-3 to TRBJ2-5, with 9 nucleotides matching TRBD1. The V and J ends lost 11 bases and 2 bases, in that order; junction bases with no gene match: 9. Looked up from germline, CDR1 is ENHRY and CDR2 is SYGVKD. This CDR3 region has 14 residues. Here the CDR3 DNA reads TGTGCCGCCCGCGGACAGGGGAGGCAAGAGACCCAGTACTTC. Translated, it gives CAARGQGRQETQYF.